The 5 T cell receptor beta chains listed next were all sequenced from one sample in a study of T cell responses to AZD1222 COVID-19 vaccine. Sequenced by immunoSEQ multiplex PCR; TCRdb stores in-frame clones only, minus some. Of tens of thousands of clones listed, approximately 80% are singletons. Sequenced here: peripheral blood, sampled 28 days after the second AZD1222 dose. These TCRs come from an adult who received the AZD1222 COVID-19 vaccine.

The chain is built from TRBV18 and TRBJ2-7; D might be TRBD1 or TRBD2, each matching 6 bases. Germline V gene sequence: CDR1 KGHSH, CDR2 LQKENI. Trimming stripped 6 bases from V and 6 bases from J, with 12 bases between. The CDR3 loop spans 12 amino acids. CDR3 nucleotide sequence: TGTGCCAGCTCGCGGGACATAAGCGAGCAGTACTTC. The encoded protein is CASSRDISEQYF. The variable domain in full, completed from reference TRBV18 and TRBJ2-7, reads NAGVMQNPRHLVRRRGQEARLRCSPMKGHSHVYWYRQLPEEGLKFMVYLQKENIIDESGMPKERFSAEFPKEGPSILRIQQVVRGDSAAYFCASSRDISEQYFGPGTRLTVT.

The chain recombines TRBV27 with TRBJ2-5; the D is unclear. The ends were cut back, 3 bases at V and 7 bases at J, with 12 bases in the middle. Germline CDR1 is MNHEY and CDR2 is SMNVEV (reference sequence). The CDR3 is made up of 13 amino acids. The CDR3 protein is CASSFNSAGTQYF. DNA of the CDR3: TGTGCCAGCAGTTTCAACTCCGCTGGGACCCAGTACTTC.

The rearrangement joins TRBV24-1 to TRBJ1-2, with D unclear. Per the germline V gene, CDR1 is KGHDR and CDR2 is SFDVKD. V lost 5 bases to trimming and J lost 1 base, with 4 bases between them. The CDR3 consists of 12 residues. The CDR3 here is CATSVGNYGYTF. The CDR3 DNA is TGTGCCACCAGTGTGGGTAACTATGGCTACACCTTC.

V is TRBV29-1 and J is TRBJ1-4; tentatively, D is TRBD1 (5 bases). Between the trimmed V and J ends, which lost 4 bases and 8 bases, there was a span of 17 bases. From germline, CDR1 is SQVTM and CDR2 ANQGSEA. The CDR3 has 14 residues. The CDR3 nucleotides are TGCAGCGTTGCGCCATGGGGGGAAGGGGAAAAACTGTTTTTT. Its protein product is CSVAPWGEGEKLFF.

The chain uses TRBV6-1 and TRBJ1-3, with a tentative D call TRBD1 (6 bases). In germline, CDR1 is MNHNS, CDR2 SASEGT. The ends were cut back, 1 base at V and 0 bases at J, with 10 bases in the middle. The CDR3 extends over 16 amino acids. The CDR3 loop reads CASSEDRTDSGNTIYF. DNA of the CDR3: TGTGCCAGCAGTGAAGACCGGACAGACTCTGGAAACACCATATATTTT.